This paragraph reports one TCR beta chain. The antigen it recognizes is unknown. Base qualities are missing; no much larger clone stands one base away. The CDR3 regions of human TCRbeta chains were subjected to immunosequencing. For the original study's pipeline: TCRs in the repertoires were compared against a reference library of SARS-CoV-2-specific TCRs that had been generated with the MIRA antigen-specificity platform. Breadth was defined as the fraction of unique TCRs that were SARS-CoV-2-associated. Depth was defined as the fraction of total T cells that were SARS-CoV-2-associated. Using the MIRA data, each spike-specific TCR was assigned both to the spike region to which the TCR was reactive and to a CD4 or CD8 class. Log10-transformed breadth and depth values were compared by one-way ANOVA with Sidak's multiple comparisons tests. This is the immuneACCESS table as TCRdb keeps it, with only in-frame sequences that have V and J called. A part of the clones is gone; compared with another copy, unresolved V genes explain less than half, and the rest is unexplained. V and J calls and clone size come straight from that table; D and trimming were deduced from the DNA. Present in this sample are approximately 80,000 clones, around 89% of which were seen just once. The top ten hold roughly 5.6% of the sample.

CDR1 MDHEN and CDR2 SYDVKM are derived from the germline V gene. The V end gives up 2 bases and the J end 7 bases, leaving 9 bases in the junction not matched to a gene. The CDR3 runs 15 amino acids, cysteine and phenylalanine included. Only CDR3 DNA is held: 45 bases, read in frame from base 1. In light of the paper, this sample's time point label describes: baseline before first vaccination. Samples from vaccinated people were obtained from the UK trials COV001 and COV002, which included a single-blind randomized controlled phase 2/3 trial of AZD1222 (ChAdOx1 nCoV-19) in healthy adults. For TCRbeta chain sequencing, PBMC samples from trial participants were taken at day 0 and at day 28 after the second dose. This entry is derived from a study of T cell responses to AZD1222 COVID-19 vaccine (dated by TCRdb to 2020 to 2023). Regarding the study in general: AZD1222 recipients with second doses at about 4 weeks or about 12 weeks were pooled, because spike-specific TCR depth and breadth did not differ between schedules. Enrollment into the trials was organized by age into subgroups of 18-55, 56-69 and 70-plus years, and those subgroups contained approximately 160, 26 and 62 TCR-sequenced participants, respectively. TCR sequencing was performed for 230 to 250 trial participants, of whom 200 to 220 were given two doses of AZD1222 and around 26 were given two doses of MenACWY control vaccine. On the study overall, not on this receptor specifically: Conclusions about previously exposed vaccinees were limited because only six AZD1222 recipients were SARS-CoV-2 seropositive at baseline. Participants were mostly white British, with more females than males. The authors suggested clonal diversity may have been underestimated. Because no samples from the day 14 peak response were available, repertoires could be characterized only after the peak T cell response. The vaccine-associated CD4 TCRs covered the entire spike protein, and the dominant responses fell in regions 160-218 and 743-854. In the small 56-69-year group, the increase in depth fell short of significance, most likely because of low power. Spike-specific TCR breadth and depth rose significantly after two AZD1222 doses compared with day 0 and with MenACWY recipients. Epitopes outside the regions mutated in the B.1.351 and B.1.1.7 variants were reportedly recognized by nearly half of the unique spike-specific TCRs.

The TCR comes from an adult in good health. Rearrangement joined TRBV28 to TRBJ1-2, with 8 middle bases fitting TRBD1. This material consisted of peripheral blood, taken on day 0 of AZD1222 vaccination. The nucleotides read TGTGCCAGCAGTTTAACCCCAAGGACAGGGCTTGGCTACACCTTC. This codes for CASSLTPRTGLGYTF.